These 31 T cell receptor beta chains share one sample of origin, sequenced in a study of T cells in Graves' hyperthyroidism and ophthalmopathy. What was amplified from RNA transcripts were TCR beta CDR3 regions. HTBI primers were employed in a first-round RT-PCR of the TCR CDR3. TCRdb processed the multiplex PCR reads anew with MiXCR; each CDR3 protein has one entry. Here the sample spans approximately 530,000 distinct CDR3 sequences, around 17% being singletons. The sequenced sample consisted of blood. Receptor source: a woman aged 18-35 years with Graves' hyperthyroidism.

This clonotype has just a few counts. The genes are TRBV20-1 and TRBJ2-4; 8 bases are shared with TRBD1. The J segment lost 2 bases and the V segment lost 4 bases, leaving 4 bases of the junction unmatched. The CDR3 contains 14 residues. CDR1 and CDR2 (germline): DFQATT, SNEGSKA (reference sequence). CDR3 DNA sequence: TGCAGTGCTAACGGACAGGGCCCCAAAAACATTCAGTACTTC. This gives the protein CSANGQGPKNIQYF.

This clonotype was detected a few times. The chain couples TRBV6-1 to TRBJ1-6, with a possible D match to TRBD1 (5 bases). CDR1 and CDR2 from the germline V gene are MNHNS and SASEGT. The CDR3 sequence is 17 residues long. Trimming shortened V by 3 bases and J by 0 bases, and 12 bases separated the two germline ends. CDR3 loop: CASSDGGRSSYNSPLHF. The CDR3 region has the DNA TGTGCCAGCAGTGATGGGGGACGGAGCTCCTATAATTCACCCCTCCACTTT.

In its sample, this clonotype was seen many times. The chain is built from TRBV28 and TRBJ2-4; maybe TRBD1 (7 bases). Deletions cut 4 bases from V and 8 bases from J, with 18 bases between. The CDR3 is made up of 15 amino acids. The germline V gene encodes CDR1 MDHEN and CDR2 SYDVKM. The CDR3 protein is CASSSYRQGGHIQYF. The CDR3 region has the DNA TGTGCCAGCAGTTCATACCGACAGGGAGGCCACATTCAGTACTTC.

The table lists this clonotype with a few counts. The rearrangement joins TRBV7-8 to TRBJ1-3, with a tentative D call TRBD1 (5 bases). The CDR3 loop spans 15 amino acids. Between the trimmed V and J ends, which lost 4 bases and 2 bases, there was a span of 12 bases. Germline V gene data show CDR1 as SGHVS and CDR2 as FQNEAQ. Here the CDR3 reads CASSSGPYPGNTIYF. In nucleotides, the CDR3 is TGTGCCAGCAGCTCGGGGCCATATCCTGGAAACACCATATATTTT.

The J gene is TRBJ2-2, the V gene TRBV29-1; 8 bases align to TRBD1. Losses at the gene ends were 4 bases for V and 5 bases for J; bases not matched to a gene: 9. This CDR3 region has 15 residues. Germline V gives CDR1 SQVTM, CDR2 ANQGSEA. Written as DNA, the CDR3 is TGCAGCGTTGGGGCAGGGGGCTTCCCGACCGGGGAGCTGTTTTTT. It translates to CSVGAGGFPTGELFF.

The rearrangement links TRBV6-2 or TRBV6-3 to TRBJ2-7, with 7 bases aligning to TRBD1. V shed 6 bases and J 7 bases; nucleotides not matched to a gene: 9. This CDR3 is 13 amino acids long. Germline loops: CDR1 MNHEY, CDR2 SVGEGT. CDR3 protein: CASRFRGSGEQYF. The CDR3 DNA sequence: TGTGCCAGCAGGTTCAGGGGGTCGGGGGAGCAGTACTTC.

The chain carries TRBV11-1 and TRBJ2-4; the D gene is possibly TRBD1 (6 bases). The CDR3 extends over 17 amino acids. V lost 5 bases to trimming and J lost 0 bases, with 17 bases between them. Per the germline V gene, CDR1 is SGHAT and CDR2 is FQDESV (reference sequence). In DNA, the CDR3 is TGTGCCAGCAGCCTTTCTGGGGGCGCGGGAGCCAAAAACATTCAGTACTTC. This gives the protein CASSLSGGAGAKNIQYF.

This clonotype was counted only a few times. The chain links TRBV5-5 to TRBJ2-3; 9 positions agree with TRBD2. V lost 4 bases and J lost 2; bases outside the gene matches: 8. Germline CDR1 reads SGHKS; CDR2 reads YYEKEE (reference sequence). There are 16 residues in the CDR3. This chain's CDR3 is CASSRREGGDTDTQYF. In DNA, the CDR3 is TGTGCCAGCAGCCGGCGGGAGGGCGGGGACACAGATACGCAGTATTTT.

The chain links TRBV9 to TRBJ1-2; 8 positions agree with TRBD1. V was clipped by 3 bases and J by 5 bases; unmatched bases: 6. This CDR3 is 14 amino acids long. Germline CDR1 and CDR2: SGDLS and YYNGEE. CDR3 amino acids: CASSAGQGSYGYTF. The DNA for the CDR3 is TGTGCCAGCAGCGCTGGACAGGGCTCTTATGGCTACACCTTC.

V and J are TRBV29-1 and TRBJ2-7; D unclear. The end of the DNA is better explained by TRBJ2-1, so the J call may be wrong. This CDR3 has 12 residues. The germline CDR1 and CDR2 sequences are SQVTM and ANQGSEA. As DNA, the CDR3 is TGCAGCGTTGAAGTTTTAGGTGACGAGCAGTTCTTC. Its protein product is CSVEVLGDEQFF.

Note on this clonotype: A read error may produce the germline difference seen at one junction end. The chain combines TRBV5-1 with TRBJ2-1; TRBD2 matches 12 bases. This CDR3 is 16 amino acids long. Germline V gives CDR1 SGHRS, CDR2 YFSETQ. This chain's CDR3 is CASSLMTSGRGNEQSF. CDR3 nucleotides: TGCGCCAGCAGCTTGATGACTAGCGGGAGAGGGAATGAGCAGTCCTTC.

The chain has TRBV24-1 and TRBJ2-2; TRBD1 is a possible D gene (7 bases). The V end was cut by 3 bases, the J end by 3 bases, with 13 bases between. From germline, CDR1 is KGHDR and CDR2 SFDVKD. This CDR3 region has 16 residues. The CDR3 loop is CATSDPSRGDTGELFF. CDR3 in DNA: TGTGCCACCAGTGATCCTTCCAGGGGGGACACCGGGGAGCTGTTTTTT.

This clonotype was counted at least ten times. This sequence joins TRBV12-3 or TRBV12-4 and TRBJ2-5; 7 nucleotides agree with TRBD2. The CDR3 is 14 residues long. V gave up 1 base and J gave up 4 bases; unmatched junction bases: 3. The CDR3: CASSLGGSLETQYF. The CDR3 nucleotides read TGTGCCAGCAGTTTAGGCGGGAGCCTAGAGACCCAGTACTTC.

This clonotype has more than one count but fewer than ten. The chain has TRBV29-1 and TRBJ1-1; D gene unclear. V was trimmed by 0 bases and J by 9 bases, leaving 17 bases between them. CDR3 length: 14 residues. Per the germline V gene, CDR1 is SQVTM and CDR2 is ANQGSEA. The CDR3 here is CSVEDLGRPFQAFF. In DNA, the CDR3 is TGCAGCGTTGAAGATCTGGGTCGGCCATTTCAAGCTTTCTTT.

This clonotype was counted many times. Here the CDR3 reads CAISESASGGLTDTQYF. The CDR3 bases are TGTGCCATCAGTGAGTCTGCTAGCGGGGGCCTCACAGATACGCAGTATTTT. The V call is TRBV10-3, the J call TRBJ2-3, with TRBD2 matching over 10 bases. The CDR3 covers 17 residues. V trimming: 0 bases; J trimming: 2 bases; junction bases outside the gene matches: 5. Germline CDR1 and CDR2: ENHRY and SYGVKD.

This chain uses TRBV5-6 with TRBJ1-2; D is unresolved. Germline V gene sequence: CDR1 SGHDT, CDR2 YYEEEE. V shed 2 bases and J shed 1 base, with 9 bases lying between them. This CDR3 is 14 amino acids long. CDR3 residues: CASSLGSFNYGYTF. In DNA form, the CDR3 reads TGTGCCAGCAGCTTAGGTTCTTTTAACTATGGCTACACCTTC.

This clonotype came up many times. The rearrangement links TRBV12-3 or TRBV12-4 to TRBJ2-7; D may match TRBD1 or TRBD2 (6 bases each). V gave up 5 bases and J gave up 4 bases, with 18 bases separating them. CDR3 length: 15 residues. DNA for the CDR3: TGTGCCAGCAGTCCCACGGGGGCCGGAGGATACGAGCAGTACTTC. Translation gives CASSPTGAGGYEQYF.

This clonotype was counted only a few times. The rearrangement joins TRBV2 to TRBJ2-4, with 11 bases fitting TRBD1. This CDR3 is built from 16 residues. Germline CDR1 and CDR2: SNHLY and FYNNEI. Trimming cost V 7 bases and J 0 bases; bases outside gene matches: 5. The CDR3 DNA reads TGTGCCAGCAAGGGACAGGGGGACCTAGCCAAAAACATTCAGTACTTC. Its translation: CASKGQGDLAKNIQYF.

This chain uses TRBV10-1 with TRBJ2-5; D not resolved. Germline V gives CDR1 WNHNN, CDR2 SYGVQD (reference sequence). This CDR3 region has 13 residues. Between the trimmed V and J ends, which lost 0 bases and 3 bases, there was a span of 5 bases. The CDR3 DNA reads TGCGCCAGCAGTGAGTCGCAGAAAGAGACCCAGTACTTC. This gives the protein CASSESQKETQYF.

This clonotype was counted between two and nine times. CDR3 loop: CASSLTPPLYGYTF. CDR3 in DNA: TGTGCCAGCAGTTTAACCCCACCTTTGTATGGCTACACCTTC. The chain recombines TRBV12-3 or TRBV12-4 with TRBJ1-2; D is unclear. This CDR3 has 14 residues. V gave up 2 bases and J gave up 5 bases, with 12 bases separating them.

The chain uses TRBV29-1 and TRBJ2-7; TRBD2 matches at 7 bases. V trimming: 4 bases; J trimming: 1 base; junction bases outside the gene matches: 7. Germline V CDR1 and CDR2: SQVTM, ANQGSEA. This CDR3 has 14 amino acids. The CDR3 nucleotides are TGCAGCGTTGGTCCGGGACTAACTTCCTACGAGCAGTACTTC. Its protein product is CSVGPGLTSYEQYF.

This clonotype was counted between two and nine times. The chain carries TRBV28 and TRBJ2-5, with 9 nucleotides matching TRBD2. V lost 7 bases to trimming and J lost 5 bases; unmatched junction nucleotides: 8. Germline V gene lookup returns CDR1 MDHEN and CDR2 SYDVKM. CDR3 length: 14 residues. Here the CDR3 reads CASNTRGGAETQYF. The CDR3 bases are TGTGCCAGCAACACGCGGGGGGGGGCTGAGACCCAGTACTTC.

This clonotype came up many times. The J gene is TRBJ2-3, the V gene TRBV3-1, with no clear D. CDR1 LGHDT and CDR2 YNNKEL come from the germline V gene (reference sequence). Trimming stripped 1 base from V and 8 bases from J, with 7 bases between. The CDR3 consists of 12 residues. This chain's CDR3 is CASSQVAGTQYF. The CDR3 DNA reads as TGTGCCAGCAGCCAAGTTGCTGGTACGCAGTATTTT.

The CDR3 region is CASSPVGASGETQYF. For the CDR3, the DNA is TGTGCCAGCAGCCCCGTGGGGGCCTCGGGGGAGACCCAGTACTTC. The rearrangement uses TRBV7-6 and TRBJ2-5; a possible D gene is TRBD1 (6 bases). CDR3 length: 15 amino acids. Per germline, CDR1 SGHVS and CDR2 FNYEAQ. V lost 5 bases and J 5 bases, leaving 18 bases between the germline ends.

This clonotype has a count of ten or more. J is TRBJ2-7 and V is TRBV5-1, with 10 nucleotides matching TRBD2. V trimming: 1 base; J trimming: 5 bases; junction bases outside the gene matches: 9. CDR3 length: 16 amino acids. Per germline, CDR1 SGHRS and CDR2 YFSETQ. The CDR3 coding sequence is TGCGCCAGCAGCTTGACGCAAAGCGGGAGGGCCCACGAGCAGTACTTC. Its protein product is CASSLTQSGRAHEQYF.

J is TRBJ1-5 and V is TRBV19, with D unresolved. The CDR3 contains 13 residues. V shed 3 bases and J shed 3 bases, with 6 bases lying between them. Per germline, CDR1 LNHDA and CDR2 SQIVND (reference sequence). The CDR3 region has the DNA TGTGCCAGTAGTATTCGTCCCAATCAGCCCCAGCATTTT. Its translation: CASSIRPNQPQHF.

The V call is TRBV5-4, the J call TRBJ1-1, with D tentatively TRBD1 (5 bases). Looked up from germline, CDR1 is SGHNT and CDR2 is YYREEE (reference sequence). V lost 1 base and J lost 10, with 14 bases in between. The CDR3 covers 13 residues. CDR3 nucleotide sequence: TGTGCCAGCAGCTTGTGGGCAGGGCGGGTAGCTTTCTTT. This codes for CASSLWAGRVAFF.

This clonotype was seen ten or more times. This chain links TRBV18 with TRBJ2-7; 9 bases are a match to TRBD1. Trimming cost V 3 bases and J 3 bases; bases outside gene matches: 6. CDR3 length: 15 residues. Per the germline V gene, CDR1 is KGHSH and CDR2 is LQKENI. The chain's CDR3 is CASSPGGGQGYEQYF. The CDR3 nucleotides read TGTGCCAGCTCACCGGGCGGGGGACAGGGCTACGAGCAGTACTTC. The full variable domain, in which reference TRBV18 and TRBJ2-7 provide the parts outside the CDR3, is NAGVMQNPRHLVRRRGQEARLRCSPMKGHSHVYWYRQLPEEGLKFMVYLQKENIIDESGMPKERFSAEFPKEGPSILRIQQVVRGDSAAYFCASSPGGGQGYEQYFGPGTRLTVT.

This clonotype was seen repeatedly, ten times or more. This sequence joins TRBV28 and TRBJ2-7, with 7 bases identical to TRBD2. Looked up from germline, CDR1 is MDHEN and CDR2 is SYDVKM. There are 15 residues in the CDR3. The V gene end was trimmed by 5 bases and the J gene end by 4 bases; junction bases not matched to a gene: 11. CDR3 loop: CASSRPSGVEYEQYF. The CDR3 coding sequence is TGTGCCAGCAGTCGCCCTAGCGGAGTTGAGTACGAGCAGTACTTC.

This clonotype was found a few times. In nucleotides, the CDR3 is TGCGCCAGCAGCCAAGTTCGTGGCGGGGAGCTGTTTTTT. This codes for CASSQVRGGELFF. The chain has TRBV4-1 and TRBJ2-2; D is ambiguous. The CDR3 spans 13 residues. V was cut by 1 base and J by 7 bases, with 7 bases left in between. CDR1 and CDR2 from the germline V gene are MGHRA and YSYEKL.

This clonotype showed up many times. The rearrangement uses TRBV5-1 and TRBJ1-1; unclear D gene. This CDR3 is built from 11 residues. Germline V gene lookup returns CDR1 SGHRS and CDR2 YFSETQ. Between the trimmed V and J ends, which lost 5 bases and 6 bases, there was a span of 8 bases. The CDR3 region has the DNA TGCGCCAGCAGGGTAGGCGCTGAAGCTTTCTTT. Protein: CASRVGAEAFF.